These 28 T cell receptor beta chains share one sample of origin, sequenced in a study of human T cells and chemical hapten exposure. TCRdb itself ran the RACE reads through MiXCR, one entry per CDR3 protein. The data show 350,000 to 450,000 distinct CDR3 sequences, 4.5% to 5.5% seen once. Time point noted: pre-sensitization, week 0. Noted treatment: therapeutic diphenylcyclopropenone sensitization with weekly scalp DPC. Sequenced material: whole blood, taken in connection with sensitization to the hapten diphenylcyclopropenone (DPC). The origin of the receptors is a woman aged 45 to 65 with alopecia areata. Some clones in this sample may be carry-over from other donors' samples.

The chain combines TRBV19 with TRBJ2-4; no definite D call. CDR1 and CDR2 from the germline V gene are LNHDA and SQIVND (reference sequence). This CDR3 has 13 amino acids. Trimming removed 4 bases at V and 1 base at J, with 5 bases between. The CDR3 is CASSKGAKNIQYF. The DNA of the CDR3 is TGTGCCAGTAGTAAAGGGGCCAAAAACATTCAGTACTTC.

This clonotype was counted ten times or more. This chain links TRBV3-1 with TRBJ2-3; 9 nucleotides match TRBD1. The V gene end was trimmed by 4 bases and the J gene end by 4 bases; junction bases not matched to a gene: 3. This CDR3 has 14 amino acids. The germline V gene has CDR1 LGHDT and CDR2 YNNKEL (reference sequence). CDR3 loop: CASSRQGVADTQYF. In DNA, the CDR3 is TGTGCCAGCAGCCGACAGGGGGTGGCAGATACGCAGTATTTT.

This clonotype has more than one count but fewer than ten. The chain couples TRBV9 to TRBJ1-5; TRBD1 is a possible D gene (6 bases). Germline CDR1 SGDLS, CDR2 YYNGEE. This CDR3 has 15 residues. The ends were cut back, 2 bases at V and 4 bases at J, with 13 bases in the middle. For the CDR3, the DNA is TGTGCCAGCAGCGTCTCCGTTACAGGGAATCAGCCCCAGCATTTT. Residues: CASSVSVTGNQPQHF.

This clonotype came up a few times. The V call is TRBV11-2, the J call TRBJ1-5; possible D gene TRBD1, 5 bases. There are 14 residues in the CDR3. Trimming removed 1 base from V and 6 bases from J, with 10 bases in between. Germline V gene data show CDR1 as SGHAT and CDR2 as FQNNGV. The CDR3 nucleotides read TGTGCCAGCAGCTTAGGGGGCAGCGGTCAGCCCCAGCATTTT. This translates into CASSLGGSGQPQHF.

This clonotype was counted at least ten times. The chain recombines TRBV5-1 with TRBJ2-3; no firm D call. In germline, CDR1 is SGHRS, CDR2 YFSETQ. Trimming shortened V by 6 bases and J by 1 base, and 12 bases separated the two germline ends. This CDR3 comprises 14 residues. CDR3 sequence (DNA): TGCGCCAGCAAAAGCCCCGACGGCACAGATACGCAGTATTTT. Protein product: CASKSPDGTDTQYF.

This clonotype was seen only a few times. The rearrangement links TRBV28 to TRBJ2-3; the D gene could be TRBD1 or TRBD2 (5 bases each). Deletions cut 6 bases from V and 4 bases from J, with 11 bases between. The CDR3 covers 13 residues. CDR1 and CDR2 from the germline V gene are MDHEN and SYDVKM. The CDR3 DNA reads TGTGCCAGCAGCTCAGTGGGGGCAGATACGCAGTATTTT. This codes for CASSSVGADTQYF.

This clonotype has a count of ten or more. The rearrangement uses TRBV7-9 and TRBJ1-5; D is undetermined. The CDR3 is 13 amino acids. Germline V gives CDR1 SEHNR, CDR2 FQNEAQ (reference sequence). Trimming cost V 3 bases and J 5 bases, with 8 bases left between them. The CDR3 protein is CASSFGDDQPQHF. CDR3 nucleotides: TGTGCCAGCAGCTTCGGTGATGATCAGCCCCAGCATTTT. The complete variable domain, with remaining parts taken from reference TRBV7-9 and TRBJ1-5, reads DTGVSQNPRHKITKRGQNVTFRCDPISEHNRLYWYRQTLGQGPEFLTYFQNEAQLEKSRLLSDRFSAERPKGSFSTLEIQRTEQGDSAMYLCASSFGDDQPQHFGDGTRLSIL.

This chain connects TRBV18 to TRBJ2-7; 11 bases align to TRBD2. V was clipped by 6 bases and J by 5 bases; unmatched bases: 9. Per germline, CDR1 KGHSH and CDR2 LQKENI. This CDR3 has 15 residues. CDR3 DNA sequence: TGTGCCAGCTCCCCTACTAGCGGGAGTACCCACGAGCAGTACTTC. The encoded protein is CASSPTSGSTHEQYF. The full variable domain, with the rest looked up from reference TRBV18 and TRBJ2-7, is NAGVMQNPRHLVRRRGQEARLRCSPMKGHSHVYWYRQLPEEGLKFMVYLQKENIIDESGMPKERFSAEFPKEGPSILRIQQVVRGDSAAYFCASSPTSGSTHEQYFGPGTRLTVT.

This clonotype came up many times. V gene TRBV13 combines with J gene TRBJ1-6, with 7 positions matching TRBD1. After removal of 3 bases from V and 11 bases from J, the junction contained 10 bases not matched to a gene. CDR1 is PRHDT and CDR2 is FYEKMQ in the germline V gene (reference sequence). The length of the CDR3 is 15 residues. The CDR3 is CASSFATGDAAPLHF. The CDR3 DNA follows: TGTGCCAGCAGCTTCGCTACAGGGGACGCCGCACCCCTCCACTTT.

This clonotype appeared many times. The chain employs TRBV20-1 and TRBJ2-1; D might be TRBD1 or TRBD2, each matching 5 bases. Germline V gene sequence: CDR1 DFQATT, CDR2 SNEGSKA (reference sequence). With 1 base removed from V and 12 bases from J, the gap between germline ends came to 10 bases. This CDR3 contains 11 residues. CDR3 DNA sequence: TGCAGTGCTAGAGTGGGGACGGGGCAGTTCTTC. The encoded protein is CSARVGTGQFF.

The table lists this clonotype with many counts. The chain carries TRBV29-1 and TRBJ2-7; the match to TRBD1 covers 8 bases. The V and J ends lost 7 bases and 6 bases, in that order; junction bases with no gene match: 11. This CDR3 comprises 13 residues. Germline V gene lookup returns CDR1 SQVTM and CDR2 ANQGSEA. CDR3 sequence reads: CSATPGTGGEQYF. For the CDR3, the DNA is TGCAGCGCGACCCCTGGGACAGGCGGCGAGCAGTACTTC.

This clonotype was recorded many times. This chain joins TRBV24-1 and TRBJ2-1, with D perhaps matching TRBD2 (5 bases). V lost 0 bases to trimming and J lost 2 bases, with 7 bases between them. The length of the CDR3 is 15 residues. CDR1 is KGHDR, CDR2 SFDVKD, per germline. CDR3 sequence (DNA): TGTGCCACCAGTGATTTGCGCGGGCCCTACAATGAGCAGTTCTTC. This codes for CATSDLRGPYNEQFF.

For the CDR3, the DNA is TGTGCCAGCAGCTTTCGACAGACCAACTATGGCTACACCTTC. Translated: CASSFRQTNYGYTF. This chain uses TRBV7-2 with TRBJ1-2; a weak D match, TRBD1 (5 bases). CDR1 is SGHTA and CDR2 is FQGNSA in the germline V gene. The CDR3 extends over 14 amino acids. Between the trimmed V and J ends, which lost 3 bases and 2 bases, there was a span of 10 bases.

This clonotype was recorded many times. The rearrangement uses TRBV6-6 and TRBJ2-3, with D possibly TRBD1 on 5 matching bases. Trimming removed 2 bases from V and 2 bases from J, with 8 bases in between. There are 14 residues in the CDR3. CDR1 MNHNY and CDR2 SVGAGI come from the germline V gene (reference sequence). The CDR3 loop is CASSYTRATDTQYF. DNA for the CDR3: TGTGCCAGCAGTTACACCAGGGCCACAGATACGCAGTATTTT.

Only a few counts were recorded for this clonotype. The gene calls are TRBV10-3 and TRBJ1-3; tentative D call: TRBD1 (6 bases). V dropped 10 bases and J dropped 1 base, with 14 bases sitting between them. CDR1 is ENHRY, CDR2 SYGVKD, per germline. The CDR3 runs to 14 residues. The CDR3 region is CATSRTGSGNTIYF. Here the CDR3 DNA reads TGTGCCACCTCGCGCACAGGGTCTGGAAACACCATATATTTT.

The genes are TRBV28 and TRBJ2-3; D unresolved. Trimming took off 10 bases at V and 6 bases at J, with 26 bases between the two ends. The germline CDR1 and CDR2 sequences are MDHEN and SYDVKM. The CDR3 has 16 amino acids. CDR3 sequence (DNA): TGTGCCACCGATGGACGGAGAGCCGCCCAAACCGATACGCAGTATTTT. Translating gives CATDGRRAAQTDTQYF.

This clonotype was recorded many times. V is TRBV20-1 and J is TRBJ1-1; maybe TRBD1 (6 bases). CDR3 length: 12 amino acids. Between the trimmed V and J ends, which lost 5 bases and 5 bases, there was a span of 12 bases. CDR1 DFQATT and CDR2 SNEGSKA come from the germline V gene (reference sequence). CDR3 sequence reads: CSAFRGETEAFF. Written as DNA, the CDR3 is TGCAGTGCTTTTAGGGGGGAAACTGAAGCTTTCTTT.

This clonotype showed up just a few times. The rearrangement uses TRBV19 and TRBJ2-2; the match to TRBD2 covers 7 bases. The V and J ends lost 6 bases and 5 bases, in that order; junction bases with no gene match: 9. The germline CDR1 and CDR2 sequences are LNHDA and SQIVND (reference sequence). The CDR3 runs 15 residues. Here the CDR3 reads CASRVVGGRTGELFF. The CDR3 DNA sequence: TGTGCCAGTAGGGTCGTAGGCGGGAGAACCGGGGAGCTGTTTTTT. Looking up the rest from reference TRBV19 and TRBJ2-2 gives the full variable domain: DGGITQSPKYLFRKEGQNVTLSCEQNLNHDAMYWYRQDPGQGLRLIYYSQIVNDFQKGDIAEGYSVSREKKESFPLTVTSAQKNPTAFYLCASRVVGGRTGELFFGEGSRLTVL.

This clonotype was seen a handful of times. The chain is built from TRBV20-1 and TRBJ2-1, with TRBD2 matching over 14 bases. CDR1 and CDR2 (germline): DFQATT, SNEGSKA (reference sequence). Germline trimming cut 7 bases from V and 2 bases from J; bases unmatched to any gene: 4. The CDR3 loop spans 15 amino acids. CDR3: CSVAGLAGAYNEQFF. CDR3 DNA: TGCAGTGTCGCGGGACTAGCGGGGGCCTACAATGAGCAGTTCTTC.

This clonotype has ten or more counts. V is TRBV7-2 and J is TRBJ1-1, with TRBD1 as a possible D gene (6 bases). Trimming removed 0 bases from V and 10 bases from J, with 9 bases in between. Germline V gene data show CDR1 as SGHTA and CDR2 as FQGNSA. The CDR3 totals 12 residues. In DNA, the CDR3 is TGTGCCAGCAGCTTAGCGGGAGGGGGAGCTTTCTTT. Translated, it gives CASSLAGGGAFF. The full variable domain, in which reference TRBV7-2 and TRBJ1-1 provide the parts outside the CDR3, is GAGVSQSPSNKVTEKGKDVELRCDPISGHTALYWYRQSLGQGLEFLIYFQGNSAPDKSGLPSDRFSAERTGGSVSTLTIQRTQQEDSAVYLCASSLAGGGAFFGQGTRLTVV.

In its sample, this clonotype was seen a few times. The gene calls are TRBV20-1 and TRBJ2-7; 8 bases map to TRBD2. The CDR3 runs to 15 residues. Germline V gene sequence: CDR1 DFQATT, CDR2 SNEGSKA (reference sequence). J gave up 6 bases and V 5 bases, and 15 bases lay outside the gene matches. CDR3 coding DNA: TGCAGTGCTTCCGGGATCAGCGGGAGTCTTAGCGAGCAGTACTTC. Its translation: CSASGISGSLSEQYF.

This clonotype was seen at least ten times. The CDR3 sequence is CASSFFQGFTDTQYF. In DNA form, the CDR3 reads TGTGCCAGCAGCTTTTTTCAGGGATTCACAGATACGCAGTATTTT. The J gene is TRBJ2-3, the V gene TRBV7-9; tentative D call: TRBD1 (5 bases). Germline V gene data show CDR1 as SEHNR and CDR2 as FQNEAQ (reference sequence). Trimming left V 3 bases short and J 2 bases short, with 12 bases between. The CDR3 consists of 15 residues. Complete variable domain (other parts from reference TRBV7-9 and TRBJ2-3): DTGVSQNPRHKITKRGQNVTFRCDPISEHNRLYWYRQTLGQGPEFLTYFQNEAQLEKSRLLSDRFSAERPKGSFSTLEIQRTEQGDSAMYLCASSFFQGFTDTQYFGPGTRLTVL.

This rearrangement joins TRBV18 to TRBJ1-1, with D unclear. Trimming took 3 bases from V and 4 from J, leaving 18 bases between them. The CDR3 is 16 residues long. Germline V gene data show CDR1 as KGHSH and CDR2 as LQKENI. CDR3 DNA: TGTGCCAGCTCACCGCTGTCTCCCCTGGAGGCCACTGAAGCTTTCTTT. It yields the protein CASSPLSPLEATEAFF.

This clonotype came up many times. This chain uses TRBV6-6 with TRBJ1-5, with 7 bases aligning to TRBD1. With 11 bases clipped from V and 1 base from J, the junction kept 8 bases outside the gene matches. There are 14 residues in the CDR3. CDR1 and CDR2 from the germline V gene are MNHNY and SVGAGI (reference sequence). The CDR3 region is CAAGKGQSNQPQHF. The CDR3, as DNA: TGTGCCGCGGGTAAGGGACAGAGCAATCAGCCCCAGCATTTT.

This clonotype has ten or more counts. The chain uses TRBV2 and TRBJ2-3, with 12 bases that match TRBD2. CDR3 length: 15 residues. CDR1 SNHLY and CDR2 FYNNEI come from the germline V gene. V was clipped by 5 bases and J by 5 bases; unmatched bases: 5. The CDR3 DNA sequence: TGTGCCAGCAGTCTAGCGGGGGGGCGGGGAGATACGCAGTATTTT. This translates into CASSLAGGRGDTQYF.

The chain is built from TRBV6-5 and TRBJ2-3; D uncertain. V was clipped by 2 bases and J by 5 bases, with 11 bases between them. The CDR3 contains 14 residues. CDR1 is MNHEY and CDR2 is SVGAGI in the germline V gene. CDR3 protein: CASSYGPYGDTQYF. CDR3 bases: TGTGCCAGCAGTTACGGGCCATATGGAGATACGCAGTATTTT.

The V and J genes are TRBV29-1 and TRBJ1-1; no clear D gene. Germline V gene lookup returns CDR1 SQVTM and CDR2 ANQGSEA. CDR3 length: 12 amino acids. Trimming took off 4 bases at V and 0 bases at J, with 6 bases between the two ends. CDR3 sequence reads: CSVARMNTEAFF. For the CDR3, the DNA is TGCAGCGTTGCTAGGATGAACACTGAAGCTTTCTTT.

This clonotype came up a few times. The V and J genes are TRBV12-3 or TRBV12-4 and TRBJ1-1; no clear D. This CDR3 has 15 residues. The V and J ends lost 6 bases and 1 base respectively, with 15 bases between them. CDR3 sequence: CASSPQTLQNTEAFF. The CDR3, as DNA: TGTGCCAGCAGCCCCCAGACCCTCCAGAACACTGAAGCTTTCTTT.